This entry is about one T cell receptor (beta chain). This sample was included in a study of identifying expanded T cells in peripheral blood. During the collection period, no donor immune events like infections were recorded. The repertoire was sequenced with immunoSEQ multiplex PCR; TCRdb's copy has only in-frame clones and lacks some. The sample records under 100,000 clones, around 84% being singletons. V gave up 3 bases and J gave up 0 bases, with 3 bases separating them. The germline gives CDR1 SGHNT, CDR2 YENEEA. The CDR3 covers 13 residues. This clonotype was obtained from a person aged 18 to 70 in good health. Sequences were obtained from blood. The rearrangement uses TRBV11-3 and TRBJ1-5; D is unclear. The CDR3 sequence: CASSFNSNQPQHF. The CDR3 region has the DNA TGTGCCAGCAGCTTTAATAGCAATCAGCCCCAGCATTTT.